This T cell receptor (beta chain) was documented in a study of cytomegalovirus exposure and HLA in healthy donors. Study-wide background: Unique TCR beta sequences numbering around 110 million came from 150 million to 200 million T cells in an earlier analysis.

With 60 Vbeta and 13 Jbeta primers, the PCR was carried out. Sequencing used immunoSEQ multiplex PCR; TCRdb keeps in-frame clones, though not all of them. Altogether approximately 92,000 clones are present, roughly 73% being singletons, with the ten largest covering approximately 7.4%. As for this clone: The antigen remains undetermined.

Study-wide results and caveats: Most TCR sequences were uncommon, yet certain public TCRs appeared in many donors. A later analysis reportedly found that, within productive TCRs, an Asian-associated ancestry cluster had fewer N-insertions than the mean observed across the approximately 700 donors.

The sample comprised PBMCs. The receptor comes from a man aged 45 to 65 in good health and CMV-seropositive.

The CDR3 DNA reads TGTGCCAGCACCCCGACCGGGTCTTACACTGAAGCTTTCTTT. This translates into CASTPTGSYTEAFF. V is TRBV28 and J is TRBJ1-1; unclear D gene. The CDR3 is made up of 14 amino acids. Germline V gives CDR1 MDHEN, CDR2 SYDVKM. Trimming removed 7 bases at V and 3 bases at J, with 15 bases between.